This record covers a single TCR beta chain. What it recognizes is unknown. This record belongs to a study of post-analysis software for immune sequencing data. Study-level findings and limits: Same-batch preparations were strongly co-clustered by F measure. Five TRBV segments, TRBV5-6, TRBV5-1 and TRBV20-1 among them, were found more frequent in patients than controls.

The CDR3 consists of 14 residues. V lost 3 bases to trimming and J lost 6 bases; unmatched junction nucleotides: 8. Per germline, CDR1 SGHRS and CDR2 YFSETQ. TCR beta cDNA libraries included unique molecular identifiers. TCRdb redid the calling of the PCR reads with MiXCR, one entry per CDR3 protein. The profile shows about half a million distinct CDR3 sequences, roughly 34% of them singletons. The receptor was isolated from a girl younger than 18 with multiple sclerosis. The sequencing input was blood. The chain is built from TRBV5-1 and TRBJ2-7; 8 bases match TRBD1. The CDR3 loop is CASSSHLDRGEQYF. Here the CDR3 DNA reads TGCGCCAGCAGCTCCCACCTAGACAGGGGCGAGCAGTACTTC.